Presented here are 9 T cell receptor beta chains from one specimen sequenced in a study of cytomegalovirus exposure and HLA in healthy donors. With 60 Vbeta and 13 Jbeta primers, the PCR was carried out. Generated by immunoSEQ multiplex PCR, the TCRdb table keeps only in-frame clones and is missing some. Of about 200,000 clones in the sample, roughly 77% were seen once. The sample consisted of PBMCs. The receptors originated from a male donor in good health and CMV-seropositive.

The rearrangement uses TRBV7-9 and TRBJ1-1, with 7 bases aligning to TRBD1. This CDR3 contains 16 residues. V dropped 3 bases and J dropped 0; count of bases not matched to a gene: 7. Per the germline V gene, CDR1 is SEHNR and CDR2 is FQNEAQ (reference sequence). CDR3 protein: CASSLDRLNMNTEAFF. The CDR3 region has the DNA TGTGCCAGCAGCTTGGACAGGCTAAACATGAACACTGAAGCTTTCTTT.

The chain joins TRBV27 to TRBJ2-1, with 12 bases aligning to TRBD2. Unmatched junction bases numbered 4, after V lost 4 bases and J lost 0 bases. Germline V lookup: CDR1 MNHEY, CDR2 SMNVEV (reference sequence). The CDR3 consists of 17 residues. Written as DNA, the CDR3 is TGTGCCAGCAGTTGGCTAGCGGGGGGGGGCTCCTACAATGAGCAGTTCTTC. It encodes CASSWLAGGGSYNEQFF.

The chain joins TRBV4-1 to TRBJ1-2; D ambiguous. Germline assignment: CDR1 MGHRA and CDR2 YSYEKL. V was pared by 1 base and J by 4 bases, with 13 bases between. The CDR3 runs 15 residues. The CDR3 DNA follows: TGCGCCAGCAGCCAAGGAGCGGCAGCATCCTATGGCTACACCTTC. This sequence encodes CASSQGAAASYGYTF.

This chain links TRBV6-5 with TRBJ2-7; 8 bases match TRBD2. Looked up from germline, CDR1 is MNHEY and CDR2 is SVGAGI. The CDR3 spans 14 residues. V trimming: 6 bases; J trimming: 2 bases; junction bases outside the gene matches: 6. In DNA, the CDR3 is TGTGCCAGCAGAGGACGGGGGGGCGCCTACGAGCAGTACTTC. The encoded protein is CASRGRGGAYEQYF.

This clone was detected once. V is TRBV9 and J is TRBJ1-2; TRBD1 matches 8 bases. Germline V CDR1 and CDR2: SGDLS, YYNGEE. The trim removed 0 bases at V and 4 bases at J, leaving 5 bases unmatched. This CDR3 has 15 amino acids. The CDR3 reads CASSVAWTGLYGYTF. In nucleotides, the CDR3 is TGTGCCAGCAGCGTAGCCTGGACAGGGCTCTATGGCTACACCTTC.

The V and J genes are TRBV5-4 and TRBJ1-3, with D perhaps TRBD1 (6 bases). Germline values: CDR1 SGHNT, CDR2 YYREEE (reference sequence). V dropped 2 bases and J dropped 4 bases, with 10 bases sitting between them. The CDR3 extends over 14 amino acids. CDR3 sequence (DNA): TGTGCCAGCAGCTTCCAGGGGCTGGGAAACACCATATATTTT. Its protein is CASSFQGLGNTIYF.

The V and J genes are TRBV6-1 and TRBJ1-1, with 7 bases fitting TRBD1. The germline V gene has CDR1 MNHNS and CDR2 SASEGT. The V gene end was trimmed by 5 bases and the J gene end by 5 bases; junction bases not matched to a gene: 11. This CDR3 is built from 15 residues. CDR3 sequence reads: CASSPGDRVLTEAFF. The CDR3 nucleotides are TGTGCCAGCAGTCCGGGAGACAGGGTATTAACTGAAGCTTTCTTT.

This clone appeared a few times. The chain links TRBV14 to TRBJ1-1, with 9 bases that match TRBD1. J was trimmed by 4 bases and V by 3 bases; bases with no gene match: 6. CDR1 is SGHDN, CDR2 FVKESK, per germline. The CDR3 has 15 residues. CDR3 coding DNA: TGTGCCAGCAGCCACCCCGGGACAGGGTTCACTGAAGCTTTCTTT. Its translation is CASSHPGTGFTEAFF.

This clone was counted once. The rearrangement joins TRBV27 to TRBJ2-1, with a possible D match to TRBD2 (6 bases). Germline V gives CDR1 MNHEY, CDR2 SMNVEV (reference sequence). The CDR3 has 13 residues. V lost 5 bases to trimming and J lost 4 bases, with 9 bases between them. For the CDR3, the DNA is TGTGCCAGCAGTGGGGGGATTTACAATGAGCAGTTCTTC. Protein product: CASSGGIYNEQFF.